Below, 16 T cell receptor beta chains from the same sample are listed, as sequenced in a study of glioma-infiltrating T cells after dendritic cell vaccination. Clones were sequenced by immunoSEQ multiplex PCR, and TCRdb holds only the in-frame ones, with some missing. This table holds under 100,000 clones, over 75% found once. The specimen was blood, collected before dendritic cell vaccination. The receptors derive from a human donor with glioblastoma.

CDR3 amino acids: CASSPGQGRPTDTQYF. Written as DNA, the CDR3 is TGCGCCAGCAGCCCGGGCCAGGGAAGGCCCACAGATACGCAGTATTTT. V is TRBV5-1 and J is TRBJ2-3; tentatively, D is TRBD1 (5 bases). Germline loops: CDR1 SGHRS, CDR2 YFSETQ. V was clipped by 4 bases and J by 2 bases, with 17 bases between them. The CDR3 covers 16 residues.

The chain joins TRBV11-2 to TRBJ1-4, with 7 positions matching TRBD1. Germline V lookup: CDR1 SGHAT, CDR2 FQNNGV. With 4 bases clipped from V and 7 bases from J, the junction kept 3 bases outside the gene matches. This CDR3 has 13 residues. The CDR3 region has the DNA TGTGCCAGCAGCTGGGGGACAGCTGAAAAACTGTTTTTT. Amino acid sequence: CASSWGTAEKLFF.

This rearrangement joins TRBV19 to TRBJ2-2; a possible D gene is TRBD1 (7 bases). V lost 7 bases, J lost 5 bases, and 11 bases lay in between. In germline, CDR1 is LNHDA, CDR2 SQIVND (reference sequence). This CDR3 comprises 13 residues. CDR3 sequence: CASNRGGTGELFF. In nucleotides, the CDR3 is TGTGCCAGTAACAGGGGAGGTACCGGGGAGCTGTTTTTT. Filled out from reference TRBV19 and TRBJ2-2, the complete variable domain reads DGGITQSPKYLFRKEGQNVTLSCEQNLNHDAMYWYRQDPGQGLRLIYYSQIVNDFQKGDIAEGYSVSREKKESFPLTVTSAQKNPTAFYLCASNRGGTGELFFGEGSRLTVL.

This chain links TRBV7-2 with TRBJ1-3, with D uncertain. The CDR3 consists of 13 residues. The V gene's germline CDR1 is SGHTA and CDR2 FQGNSA. Trimming took 3 bases from V and 1 from J, leaving 4 bases between them. The CDR3 nucleotides are TGTGCCAGCAGCTTCCAGTCTGGAAACACCATATATTTT. It translates to CASSFQSGNTIYF.

The chain joins TRBV6-4 to TRBJ1-2, with TRBD1 matching 9 bases. Per the germline V gene, CDR1 is MRHNA and CDR2 is SNTAGT. With 6 bases clipped from V and 7 bases from J, the junction kept 6 bases outside the gene matches. This CDR3 region has 13 residues. The CDR3 DNA is TGTGCCAGCAGAGAGACAGGGGGTTTTGGCTACACCTTC. Residues: CASRETGGFGYTF.

The chain recombines TRBV7-6 with TRBJ2-1; D is perhaps TRBD1 (6 bases). The CDR3 runs to 15 residues. Germline lookup yields CDR1 SGHVS and CDR2 FNYEAQ. Between the trimmed V and J ends, which lost 4 bases and 3 bases, there was a span of 13 bases. The CDR3 reads CASSSRGRGYNEQFF. The CDR3 DNA sequence: TGTGCCAGCAGCTCTCGAGGCAGGGGCTACAATGAGCAGTTCTTC.

The chain recombines TRBV9 with TRBJ1-1, with D possibly being TRBD1 (6 bases). CDR1 is SGDLS, CDR2 YYNGEE, per germline. The germline V and J ends were trimmed by 3 bases and 4 bases, with 10 bases remaining between them. This CDR3 is 13 amino acids long. CDR3 region: CASSETGPTEAFF. In DNA form, the CDR3 reads TGTGCCAGCAGCGAAACAGGGCCCACTGAAGCTTTCTTT.

J is TRBJ1-4 and V is TRBV19; no firm D call. The germline V gene encodes CDR1 LNHDA and CDR2 SQIVND (reference sequence). V was shortened by 1 base and J by 8 bases, with 11 bases between the two germline ends. The CDR3 runs to 14 residues. The CDR3: CASSIGGVSEKLFF. The CDR3 coding sequence is TGTGCCAGTAGTATAGGGGGAGTGAGCGAAAAACTGTTTTTT.

The chain uses TRBV18 and TRBJ2-7; the D call may be TRBD1 or TRBD2 (5 bases each). Germline loops: CDR1 KGHSH, CDR2 LQKENI. This CDR3 contains 12 residues. Between the trimmed V and J ends, which lost 6 bases and 3 bases, there was a span of 9 bases. CDR3 residues: CASSPGSYEQYF. CDR3 nucleotides: TGTGCCAGCTCCCCAGGGAGCTACGAGCAGTACTTC.

The chain combines TRBV18 with TRBJ1-5, with D perhaps matching TRBD1 (6 bases). This CDR3 is built from 16 residues. Looked up from germline, CDR1 is KGHSH and CDR2 is LQKENI. V lost 6 bases and J lost 5, with 20 bases in between. The CDR3 region has the DNA TGTGCCAGCTCCCGTACTCGGACGGCAGGGGATCAGCCCCAGCATTTT. It specifies CASSRTRTAGDQPQHF.

This sequence joins TRBV10-1 and TRBJ2-7; D is uncertain. Trimming removed 2 bases at V and 2 bases at J, with 10 bases between. Looked up from germline, CDR1 is WNHNN and CDR2 is SYGVQD (reference sequence). The CDR3 contains 14 residues. The CDR3 nucleotides read TGCGCCAGCAGTGAGCTTATTCCAGCCTACGAGCAGTACTTC. Amino acid sequence: CASSELIPAYEQYF.

The CDR3 bases are TGTGCCAGCAGACCTCCCGGGACAGGGGGTAACAATGAGCAGTTCTTC. Translating it yields CASRPPGTGGNNEQFF. V is TRBV11-2 and J is TRBJ2-1; 11 bases align to TRBD1. J lost 5 bases, V lost 6 bases, and 9 bases had no gene match. The CDR3 has 16 residues. Germline CDR1 is SGHAT and CDR2 is FQNNGV.

The rearrangement links TRBV7-9 to TRBJ1-2, with 8 bases aligning to TRBD1. CDR3 length: 15 amino acids. V trimming: 5 bases; J trimming: 0 bases; junction bases outside the gene matches: 5. In germline, CDR1 is SEHNR, CDR2 FQNEAQ (reference sequence). CDR3 sequence reads: CASSPGQGANYGYTF. The CDR3 DNA is TGTGCCAGCAGCCCCGGACAGGGAGCTAACTATGGCTACACCTTC.

The V call is TRBV18, the J call TRBJ1-5, with 8 bases fitting TRBD1. J lost 7 bases, V lost 3 bases, and 8 bases had no gene match. The CDR3 is made up of 15 amino acids. The germline V gene encodes CDR1 KGHSH and CDR2 LQKENI. CDR3 amino acids: CASSPGQVNDQPQHF. CDR3 nucleotide sequence: TGTGCCAGCTCACCGGGACAGGTAAACGACCAGCCCCAGCATTTT.

The CDR3 DNA follows: TGTGCCAGCAAGGTAGCGGGGGGGACCGGGGGCGGAAACATTCAGTACTTC. This sequence encodes CASKVAGGTGGGNIQYF. V and J are TRBV2 and TRBJ2-4, with 11 bases lining up with TRBD2. The CDR3 runs 17 residues. Trimming at V came to 7 bases and at J to 6 bases, leaving 14 bases not matched to a gene. Germline V gives CDR1 SNHLY, CDR2 FYNNEI.

CDR3 sequence: CASRYSGTSVSYEQYF. CDR3 nucleotides: TGTGCCAGTAGATACTCCGGGACTAGCGTCTCCTACGAGCAGTACTTC. The chain employs TRBV19 and TRBJ2-7; 10 nucleotides align to TRBD2. The CDR3 is 16 residues long. V shed 6 bases, J shed 0 bases, and the junction held 8 bases outside the gene matches. The germline CDR1 and CDR2 sequences are LNHDA and SQIVND (reference sequence).